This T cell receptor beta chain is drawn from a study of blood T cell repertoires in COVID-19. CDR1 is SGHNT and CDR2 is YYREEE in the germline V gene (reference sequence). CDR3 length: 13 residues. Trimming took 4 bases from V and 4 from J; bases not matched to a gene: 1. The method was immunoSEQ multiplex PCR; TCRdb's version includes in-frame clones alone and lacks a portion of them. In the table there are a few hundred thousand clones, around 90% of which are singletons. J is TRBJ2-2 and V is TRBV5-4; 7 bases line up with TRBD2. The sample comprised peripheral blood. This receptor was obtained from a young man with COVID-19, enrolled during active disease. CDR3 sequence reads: CASSPGGTGELFF. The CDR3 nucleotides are TGTGCCAGCAGCCCGGGGGGCACCGGGGAGCTGTTTTTT.